The 23 T cell receptor beta chains reported below all come from one sample, sequenced in a study of OX40 agonist ivuxolimab in advanced cancers. Here immunoSEQ multiplex PCR was the method, and the copy in TCRdb shows in-frame clones only, minus some. The table lists about 73,000 clones, roughly four fifths of them singletons, with over 2% in the top ten. The source material was CD4+ or CD8+ T cells sorted from blood, sampled in a trial of the OX40 agonist ivuxolimab. Every receptor here comes from an adult with an advanced solid tumor such as melanoma, head and neck, liver or kidney cancer.

The chain is built from TRBV7-2 and TRBJ2-1, with D unclear. V lost 2 bases and J 11 bases, leaving 13 bases between the germline ends. From germline, CDR1 is SGHTA and CDR2 FQGNSA. The CDR3 has 13 amino acids. The CDR3 bases are TGTGCCAGCAGCTTAATTATATTGGGCCAGCAGTTCTTC. Encoded protein: CASSLIILGQQFF.

CDR3 loop: CASSELVGTLHQETQYF. The CDR3 DNA reads as TGTGCCAGTAGTGAACTCGTCGGGACACTACACCAAGAGACCCAGTACTTC. The rearrangement links TRBV19 to TRBJ2-5; a possible D gene is TRBD1 (6 bases). The germline V gene encodes CDR1 LNHDA and CDR2 SQIVND (reference sequence). The CDR3 covers 17 residues. V was cut by 5 bases and J by 0 bases, with 19 bases left in between.

The chain links TRBV5-6 to TRBJ1-4; D is unresolved. The CDR3 is made up of 13 amino acids. Germline CDR1 and CDR2: SGHDT and YYEEEE. With 4 bases removed from V and 8 bases from J, the gap between germline ends came to 12 bases. The CDR3 loop reads CASSSRRREKLFF. The CDR3 DNA is TGTGCCAGCAGCAGCCGGCGGAGGGAAAAACTGTTTTTT. Complete variable domain (other parts from reference TRBV5-6 and TRBJ1-4): DAGVTQSPTHLIKTRGQQVTLRCSPKSGHDTVSWYQQALGQGPQFIFQYYEEEERQRGNFPDRFSGHQFPNYSSELNVNALLLGDSALYLCASSSRRREKLFFGSGTQLSVL.

In DNA, the CDR3 is TGTGCCAGCAGTGATCAGGCAGGGCGTGGCTACACCTTC. Translating it yields CASSDQAGRGYTF. The rearrangement joins TRBV6-1 to TRBJ1-2; tentative D call: TRBD1 (5 bases). The CDR3 extends over 13 amino acids. Germline V gene lookup returns CDR1 MNHNS and CDR2 SASEGT. V was shortened by 3 bases and J by 7 bases, with 12 bases between the two germline ends.

The V call is TRBV4-2, the J call TRBJ2-1, with 9 nucleotides matching TRBD2. Germline CDR1 LGHNA, CDR2 YNFKEQ. The CDR3 is 15 amino acids. After removal of 8 bases from V and 5 bases from J, the junction contained 10 bases not matched to a gene. The CDR3 DNA reads as TGTGCCAGCGGGAAGACTAGCGGAACCCACAATGAGCAGTTCTTC. Protein product: CASGKTSGTHNEQFF.

The chain has TRBV11-3 and TRBJ2-2, with D possibly being TRBD1 (5 bases). Trimming took 1 base from V and 7 from J, leaving 7 bases between them. The length of the CDR3 is 13 residues. Germline CDR1 is SGHNT and CDR2 is YENEEA. For the CDR3, the DNA is TGTGCCAGCAGCTTAGGCCAGGGCGGGGAGCTGTTTTTT. Protein product: CASSLGQGGELFF.

This rearrangement joins TRBV23-1 to TRBJ1-5, with 9 bases matching TRBD1. Being an ORF, TRBV23-1 has a function that is uncertain. Losses at the gene ends were 0 bases for V and 6 bases for J; bases not matched to a gene: 6. The CDR3 length is 16 residues. CDR3 in DNA: TGCGCCAGCAGTCAATCCCCGGGACAGGGATGTCAGCCCCAGCATTTT. Encoded protein: CASSQSPGQGCQPQHF.

The chain is built from TRBV9 and TRBJ2-1, with D maybe TRBD1 (6 bases). This CDR3 spans 13 amino acids. The V and J ends lost 5 bases and 7 bases respectively, with 13 bases between them. The germline V gene encodes CDR1 SGDLS and CDR2 YYNGEE. CDR3 loop: CASSRQVENEQFF. The CDR3 DNA reads TGTGCCAGCAGTAGACAGGTGGAGAATGAGCAGTTCTTC. The variable domain in full, completed from reference TRBV9 and TRBJ2-1, reads DSGVTQTPKHLITATGQRVTLRCSPRSGDLSVYWYQQSLDQGLQFLIQYYNGEERAKGNILERFSAQQFPDLHSELNLSSLELGDSALYFCASSRQVENEQFFGPGTRLTVL.

CDR3 coding DNA: TGTGCCAGCAGCCAAGGGGAGGGGTGGGAGACCCAGTACTTC. The encoded protein is CASSQGEGWETQYF. The chain carries TRBV4-2 and TRBJ2-5; 7 nucleotides align to TRBD2. V trimming: 1 base; J trimming: 5 bases; junction bases outside the gene matches: 4. Germline assignment: CDR1 LGHNA and CDR2 YNFKEQ. This CDR3 is 14 amino acids long.

This clone was observed a single time. The gene calls are TRBV5-5 and TRBJ2-3; 8 nucleotides line up with TRBD2. The CDR3 is 18 residues long. Trimming cost V 2 bases and J 0 bases; bases outside gene matches: 11. The germline CDR1 and CDR2 sequences are SGHKS and YYEKEE (reference sequence). CDR3 bases: TGTGCCAGCAGCTTCGTGGTTCTGACTAGCGTAAGCACAGATACGCAGTATTTT. This codes for CASSFVVLTSVSTDTQYF.

CDR3 in DNA: TGTGCCAGCATCCCCGGGAGCGTCCCGTACTTC. Translating gives CASIPGSVPYF. The rearrangement uses TRBV27 and TRBJ2-5; D is possibly TRBD2 (6 bases). Germline V gives CDR1 MNHEY, CDR2 SMNVEV (reference sequence). Trimming removed 7 bases at V and 13 bases at J, with 16 bases between. This CDR3 has 11 residues.

The chain joins TRBV9 to TRBJ1-1; 7 positions match TRBD1. Looked up from germline, CDR1 is SGDLS and CDR2 is YYNGEE. The CDR3 is 14 amino acids. V was clipped by 4 bases and J by 0 bases; unmatched bases: 3. The CDR3: CASSLGQMNTEAFF. The CDR3 nucleotides read TGTGCCAGCAGCCTGGGACAGATGAACACTGAAGCTTTCTTT. Full variable domain (rest looked up from reference TRBV9 and TRBJ1-1): DSGVTQTPKHLITATGQRVTLRCSPRSGDLSVYWYQQSLDQGLQFLIQYYNGEERAKGNILERFSAQQFPDLHSELNLSSLELGDSALYFCASSLGQMNTEAFFGQGTRLTVV.

This clone occurred a few times. The chain has TRBV2 and TRBJ2-1; D ambiguous. Germline values: CDR1 SNHLY, CDR2 FYNNEI. The CDR3 consists of 15 residues. Trimming stripped 4 bases from V and 0 bases from J, with 10 bases between. The CDR3 nucleotides are TGTGCCAGCAGTGTGGGCACGAGCTCCTACAATGAGCAGTTCTTC. It codes for CASSVGTSSYNEQFF.

The chain uses TRBV7-8 and TRBJ1-5; 9 bases are a match to TRBD1. The length of the CDR3 is 19 residues. Germline V gene sequence: CDR1 SGHVS, CDR2 FQNEAQ. V shed 5 bases and J 2 bases; nucleotides not matched to a gene: 16. The CDR3 nucleotides are TGTGCCAGCAGCGCTAAAGGACAGGGGATTATTCTAGGCAATCAGCCCCAGCATTTT. It encodes CASSAKGQGIILGNQPQHF.

The J gene is TRBJ2-7, the V gene TRBV2; D is tentatively TRBD1 or TRBD2 (5 bases each). Trimming pared 6 bases from V and 2 bases from J, leaving 8 bases between. In germline, CDR1 is SNHLY, CDR2 FYNNEI. This CDR3 is built from 12 residues. Here the CDR3 reads CASRGPTYEQYF. CDR3 nucleotides: TGTGCCAGCAGGGGACCAACCTACGAGCAGTACTTC. Together with reference TRBV2 and TRBJ2-7, the CDR3 gives the full variable domain: EPEVTQTPSHQVTQMGQEVILRCVPISNHLYFYWYRQILGQKVEFLVSFYNNEISEKSEIFDDQFSVERPDGSNFTLKIRSTKLEDSAMYFCASRGPTYEQYFGPGTRLTVT.

The genes are TRBV6-1 and TRBJ2-2; D gene ambiguous. This CDR3 comprises 15 residues. V shed 6 bases and J shed 4 bases, with 15 bases lying between them. Germline assignment: CDR1 MNHNS and CDR2 SASEGT. The CDR3 sequence: CASRTDPWGTGELFF. The CDR3 nucleotides read TGTGCCAGCAGAACGGACCCCTGGGGCACCGGGGAGCTGTTTTTT.

V is TRBV5-1 and J is TRBJ2-6; D possibly corresponds to TRBD1 (5 bases). The V end lost 0 bases, the J end lost 1 base, and 8 bases lay between the germline ends. The CDR3 spans 16 residues. Germline CDR1 SGHRS, CDR2 YFSETQ. CDR3 amino acids: CASSLATGSGANVLTF. Written as DNA, the CDR3 is TGCGCCAGCAGCTTGGCCACAGGTTCTGGGGCCAACGTCCTGACTTTC.

This sequence joins TRBV4-1 and TRBJ1-1; D ambiguous. V lost 4 bases and J 0 bases, leaving 12 bases between the germline ends. CDR1 and CDR2 from the germline V gene are MGHRA and YSYEKL. The length of the CDR3 is 15 residues. The CDR3 nucleotides are TGCGCCAGCAGCCGGACTCCTGACATGAACACTGAAGCTTTCTTT. This gives the protein CASSRTPDMNTEAFF.

The genes are TRBV19 and TRBJ1-4; D gene unclear. The CDR3 is made up of 15 amino acids. V lost 3 bases and J 7 bases, leaving 15 bases between the germline ends. Germline V gene sequence: CDR1 LNHDA, CDR2 SQIVND (reference sequence). The CDR3 region is CASSMGDGLAEKLFF. As DNA, the CDR3 is TGTGCCAGTAGTATGGGAGACGGCTTGGCTGAAAAACTGTTTTTT.

The J gene is TRBJ2-7, the V gene TRBV7-3; TRBD1 matches at 8 bases. Germline CDR1 SGHTA, CDR2 FQGTGA. The CDR3 covers 15 residues. J was trimmed by 7 bases and V by 1 base; bases with no gene match: 9. The CDR3 spells CASSLSADRAGEQYF. In DNA form, the CDR3 reads TGTGCCAGCAGCTTAAGTGCGGACAGGGCGGGGGAGCAGTACTTC.

In its sample, this clone was seen once. The chain employs TRBV9 and TRBJ1-3, with D possibly TRBD1 on 6 matching bases. The CDR3 runs 17 residues. Trimming cost V 5 bases and J 4 bases, with 22 bases left between them. In germline, CDR1 is SGDLS, CDR2 YYNGEE. Here the CDR3 DNA reads TGTGCCAGCAGTGTCATCCCAGGGGTCCCGACGGGAAACACCATATATTTT. This encodes CASSVIPGVPTGNTIYF.

This clone was counted once. V is TRBV27 and J is TRBJ2-3; 14 bases match TRBD2. The CDR3 is 17 amino acids. The V gene end was trimmed by 5 bases and the J gene end by 0 bases; junction bases not matched to a gene: 4. Germline V gives CDR1 MNHEY, CDR2 SMNVEV (reference sequence). CDR3 nucleotides: TGTGCCAGCAGTCGGACTAGCGGGGGGTCCAGCACAGATACGCAGTATTTT. This encodes CASSRTSGGSSTDTQYF.

The sample holds a few counts of this clone. Other DNA variants within this sample encode the same CDR3. CDR3 in amino acids: CASSRTGARTEAFF. The CDR3 DNA follows: TGTGCCAGTAGTAGGACGGGGGCGAGAACTGAAGCTTTCTTT. The chain employs TRBV19 and TRBJ1-1, with D perhaps TRBD1 (6 bases). CDR1 and CDR2 from the germline V gene are LNHDA and SQIVND (reference sequence). This CDR3 spans 14 amino acids. Trimming cost V 4 bases and J 5 bases, with 14 bases left between them. The full variable domain, completed using reference TRBV19 and TRBJ1-1, is DGGITQSPKYLFRKEGQNVTLSCEQNLNHDAMYWYRQDPGQGLRLIYYSQIVNDFQKGDIAEGYSVSREKKESFPLTVTSAQKNPTAFYLCASSRTGARTEAFFGQGTRLTVV.